This is a list of T cell receptor beta chains from one sample in a study of shared clonotypes between healthy human individuals. Clones were sequenced by immunoSEQ multiplex PCR, and TCRdb holds only the in-frame ones, with some missing. The table lists some 2,500,000 clones, under 95% of them singletons. The sequencing input was naive CD4+ T cells from PBMCs. Receptor source: a young man in good health. Some clones in this sample may be carry-over from other donors' samples. CDR3s include the opening cysteine and the closing phenylalanine or tryptophan.

V gene	J gene	CDR3 protein
TRBV7-3	TRBJ2-1	CASSTTSGNNNEQFF
TRBV29-1	TRBJ2-7	CSVGWDRDYEQYF
TRBV5-4	TRBJ2-3	CASSFRREGRLTDTQYF
TRBV6-6	TRBJ1-5	CASSYGTNRNQPQHF
TRBV28	TRBJ2-1	CASSFPGELGEQFF
TRBV7-9	NA	CASSTTSYEQYF
TRBV7-2	TRBJ1-3	CASSRTGDPGNTIYF
TRBV2	TRBJ1-2	CASSEQGAPPTDGYTF
TRBV25-1	TRBJ2-5	CASSEFVGIAGLETQYF
TRBV14	TRBJ1-5	CASSQGRGATQPQHF
TRBV6-1	TRBJ1-1	CASSEVLGLTEAFF
TRBV7-9	TRBJ1-2	CASGLAGGGYGYTF
TRBV19	TRBJ2-1	CASSIGLAGVSYNEQFF
TRBV5-4	TRBJ1-1	CASSPTGPTEAFF
TRBV7-2	TRBJ2-7	CASSLRASGSPYEQYF
TRBV29-1	TRBJ2-1	CSVVRGVINEQFF
TRBV11-3	TRBJ2-7	CASSLRQGAYEQYF
TRBV5-1	TRBJ2-1	CASSSDLLAGGPGEQFF
TRBV7-3	TRBJ2-7	CASSLTRDSYEQYF
TRBV6-5	TRBJ1-1	CASSTGVTEAFF
TRBV11-2	TRBJ2-3	CASSLWAGGTDTQYF
TRBV28	NA	CASSRRGSTYEQYF
TRBV30	TRBJ1-1	CAWSPTGARGAFF
TRBV15	TRBJ2-3	CATSRGVWDGWRDTQYF
TRBV29-1	TRBJ1-4	CSAGGTGREKLFF